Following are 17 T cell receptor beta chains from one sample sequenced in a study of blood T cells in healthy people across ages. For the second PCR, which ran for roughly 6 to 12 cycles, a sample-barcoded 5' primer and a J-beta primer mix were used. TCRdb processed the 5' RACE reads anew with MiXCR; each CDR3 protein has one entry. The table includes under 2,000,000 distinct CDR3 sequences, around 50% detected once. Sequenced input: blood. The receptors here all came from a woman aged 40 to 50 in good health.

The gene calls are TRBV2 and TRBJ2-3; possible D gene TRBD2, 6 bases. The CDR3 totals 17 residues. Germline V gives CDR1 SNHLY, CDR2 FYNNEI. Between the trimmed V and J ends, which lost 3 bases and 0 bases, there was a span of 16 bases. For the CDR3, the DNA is TGTGCCAGCAGTGATTCCGTGGGGACTTCTAGCACAGATACGCAGTATTTT. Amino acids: CASSDSVGTSSTDTQYF. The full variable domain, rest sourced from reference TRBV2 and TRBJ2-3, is EPEVTQTPSHQVTQMGQEVILRCVPISNHLYFYWYRQILGQKVEFLVSFYNNEISEKSEIFDDQFSVERPDGSNFTLKIRSTKLEDSAMYFCASSDSVGTSSTDTQYFGPGTRLTVL.

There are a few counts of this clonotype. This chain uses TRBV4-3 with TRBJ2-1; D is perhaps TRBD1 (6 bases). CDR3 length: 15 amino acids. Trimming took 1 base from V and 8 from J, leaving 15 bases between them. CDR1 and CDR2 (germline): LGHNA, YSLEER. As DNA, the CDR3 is TGCGCCAGCAGCCAAGTCATTAACAGGGCCGATGAGCAGTTCTTC. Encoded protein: CASSQVINRADEQFF.

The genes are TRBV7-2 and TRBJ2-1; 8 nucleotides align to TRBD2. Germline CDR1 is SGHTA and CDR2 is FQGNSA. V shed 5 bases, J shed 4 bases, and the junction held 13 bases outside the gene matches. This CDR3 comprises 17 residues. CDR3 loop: CASSPRAGGRIYNEQFF. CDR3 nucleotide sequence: TGTGCCAGCAGCCCCCGGGCGGGGGGACGGATTTACAATGAGCAGTTCTTC.

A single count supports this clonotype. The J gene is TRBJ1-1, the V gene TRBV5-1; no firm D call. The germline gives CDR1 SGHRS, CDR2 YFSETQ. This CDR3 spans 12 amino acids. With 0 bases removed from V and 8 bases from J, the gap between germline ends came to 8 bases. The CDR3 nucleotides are TGCGCCAGCAGCTTGGATCTCGCCGAAGCTTTCTTT. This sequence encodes CASSLDLAEAFF.

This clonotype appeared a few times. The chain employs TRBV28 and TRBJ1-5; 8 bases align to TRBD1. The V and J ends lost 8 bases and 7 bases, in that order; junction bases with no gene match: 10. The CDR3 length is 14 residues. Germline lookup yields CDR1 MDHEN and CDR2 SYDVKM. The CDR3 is CASLETGAHQPQHF. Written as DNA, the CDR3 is TGTGCCAGCCTTGAGACAGGGGCGCACCAGCCCCAGCATTTT.

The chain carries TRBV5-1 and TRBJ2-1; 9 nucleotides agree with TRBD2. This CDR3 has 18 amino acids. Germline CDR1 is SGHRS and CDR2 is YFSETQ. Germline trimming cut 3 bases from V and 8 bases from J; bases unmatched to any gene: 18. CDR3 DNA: TGCGCCAGCAGCTCCGGCCTATTGGGCGGGGGGGGGCCTGATGAGCAGTTCTTC. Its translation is CASSSGLLGGGGPDEQFF.

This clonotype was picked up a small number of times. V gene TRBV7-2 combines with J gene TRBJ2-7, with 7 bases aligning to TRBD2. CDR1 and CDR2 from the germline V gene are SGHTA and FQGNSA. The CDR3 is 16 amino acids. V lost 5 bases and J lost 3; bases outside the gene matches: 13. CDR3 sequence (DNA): TGTGCCAGCAGCCACCGGGGGAGGGGTTATTTCTACGAGCAGTACTTC. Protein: CASSHRGRGYFYEQYF.

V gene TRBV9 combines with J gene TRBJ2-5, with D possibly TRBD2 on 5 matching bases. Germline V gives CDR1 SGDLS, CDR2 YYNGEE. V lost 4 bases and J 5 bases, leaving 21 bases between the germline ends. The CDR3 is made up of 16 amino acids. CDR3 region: CASSPGSQVPGETQYF. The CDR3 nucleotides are TGTGCCAGCAGCCCTGGGAGCCAGGTGCCTGGGGAGACCCAGTACTTC.

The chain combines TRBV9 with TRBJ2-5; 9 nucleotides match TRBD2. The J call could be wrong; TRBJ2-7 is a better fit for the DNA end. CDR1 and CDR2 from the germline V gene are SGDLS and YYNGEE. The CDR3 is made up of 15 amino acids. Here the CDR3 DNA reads TGTGCCAGCAGCGTAGCAGCGGGGGGTTCTCCCGAGCAGTACTTC. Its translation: CASSVAAGGSPEQYF.

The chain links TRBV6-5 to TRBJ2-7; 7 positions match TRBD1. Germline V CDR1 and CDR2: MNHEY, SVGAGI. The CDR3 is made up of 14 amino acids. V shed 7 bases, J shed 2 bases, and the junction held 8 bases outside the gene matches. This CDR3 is CASTDDRVTYEQYF. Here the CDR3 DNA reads TGTGCCAGCACCGACGACAGGGTCACCTACGAGCAGTACTTC.

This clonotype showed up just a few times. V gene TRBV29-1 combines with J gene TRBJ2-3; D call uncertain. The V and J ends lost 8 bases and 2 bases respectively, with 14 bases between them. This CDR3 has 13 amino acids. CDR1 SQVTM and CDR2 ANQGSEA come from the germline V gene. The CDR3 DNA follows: TGCAGCCTAGAGGCGGTGACCACAGATACGCAGTATTTT. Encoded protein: CSLEAVTTDTQYF.

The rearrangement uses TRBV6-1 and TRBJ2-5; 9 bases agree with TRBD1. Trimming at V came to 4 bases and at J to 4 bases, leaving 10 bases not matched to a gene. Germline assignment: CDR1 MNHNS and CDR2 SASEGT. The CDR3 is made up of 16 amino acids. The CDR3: CASSAIRGQGIETQYF. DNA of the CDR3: TGTGCCAGCAGTGCGATAAGGGGACAGGGCATAGAGACCCAGTACTTC.

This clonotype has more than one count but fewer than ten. In DNA form, the CDR3 reads TGTGCCACCAGTGATTTGGGGCGAAATGAGCAGTTCTTC. It is translated as CATSDLGRNEQFF. This chain connects TRBV24-1 to TRBJ2-1; D is ambiguous. Germline CDR1 KGHDR, CDR2 SFDVKD. The CDR3 contains 13 residues. V was cut by 0 bases and J by 7 bases, with 6 bases left in between.

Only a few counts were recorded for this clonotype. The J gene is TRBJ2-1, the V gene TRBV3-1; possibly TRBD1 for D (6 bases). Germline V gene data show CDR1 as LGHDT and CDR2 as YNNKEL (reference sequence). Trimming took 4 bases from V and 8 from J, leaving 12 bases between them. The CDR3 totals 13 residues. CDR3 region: CASSPQGVHEQFF. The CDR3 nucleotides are TGTGCCAGCAGCCCACAGGGAGTCCATGAGCAGTTCTTC.

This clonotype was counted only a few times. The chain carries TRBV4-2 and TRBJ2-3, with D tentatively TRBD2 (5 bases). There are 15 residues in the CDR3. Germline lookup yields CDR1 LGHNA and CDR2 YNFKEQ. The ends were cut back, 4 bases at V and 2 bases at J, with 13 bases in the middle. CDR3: CASSPGGLNTDTQYF. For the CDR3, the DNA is TGTGCCAGCAGCCCCGGCGGGCTAAACACAGATACGCAGTATTTT.

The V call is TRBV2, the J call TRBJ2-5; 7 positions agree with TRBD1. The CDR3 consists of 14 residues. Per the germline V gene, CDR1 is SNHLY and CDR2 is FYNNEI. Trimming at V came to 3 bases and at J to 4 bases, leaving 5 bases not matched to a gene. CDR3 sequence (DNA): TGTGCCAGCAGTGAGGTGACAGGGAGAGAGACCCAGTACTTC. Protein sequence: CASSEVTGRETQYF.

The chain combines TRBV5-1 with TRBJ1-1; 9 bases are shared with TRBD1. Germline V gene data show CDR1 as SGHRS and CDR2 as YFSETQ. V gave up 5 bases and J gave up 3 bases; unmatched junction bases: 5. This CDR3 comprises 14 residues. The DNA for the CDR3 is TGCGCCAGCAGAGACAGGGGGATCCACACTGAAGCTTTCTTT. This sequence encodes CASRDRGIHTEAFF.